The 10 T cell receptor beta chains presented below share a single source sample, sequenced in a study of blood T cell repertoires in COVID-19. This table comes from immunoSEQ multiplex PCR, and its TCRdb copy is limited to in-frame clones, with some not included. The table records 150,000 to 200,000 clones, approximately 80% of them present only once. The specimen was PBMCs or T cells enriched from blood (not recorded which). The origin of the receptors is a man aged 70 or older who had been exposed to COVID-19.

V gene TRBV19 combines with J gene TRBJ1-5; D is perhaps TRBD1 (6 bases). The V and J ends lost 6 bases and 0 bases respectively, with 21 bases between them. The CDR3 extends over 18 amino acids. Germline V gene lookup returns CDR1 LNHDA and CDR2 SQIVND (reference sequence). CDR3 protein: CASSKVGGLKGSNQPQHF. The CDR3, as DNA: TGTGCCAGTAGCAAAGTCGGGGGGCTGAAAGGTAGCAATCAGCCCCAGCATTTT.

The gene calls are TRBV28 and TRBJ2-7; 7 bases align to TRBD2. There are 12 residues in the CDR3. Germline CDR1 and CDR2: MDHEN and SYDVKM. The V and J ends lost 9 bases and 1 base, in that order; junction bases with no gene match: 3. CDR3 in amino acids: CASTSESYEQYF. CDR3 nucleotide sequence: TGTGCCAGTACTAGCGAGTCCTACGAGCAGTACTTC.

This clone was recorded a few times. This chain joins TRBV5-1 and TRBJ2-7; TRBD2 matches at 10 bases. The CDR3 loop spans 15 amino acids. CDR1 is SGHRS and CDR2 is YFSETQ in the germline V gene. J was trimmed by 3 bases and V by 0 bases; bases with no gene match: 3. The CDR3 spells CASSLVGLADYEQYF. The CDR3 bases are TGCGCCAGCAGCTTGGTCGGACTAGCGGACTACGAGCAGTACTTC.

The rearrangement joins TRBV2 to TRBJ2-2, with 9 bases fitting TRBD1. The CDR3 extends over 14 amino acids. Germline V CDR1 and CDR2: SNHLY, FYNNEI. V shed 8 bases, J shed 4 bases, and the junction held 5 bases outside the gene matches. In nucleotides, the CDR3 is TGTGCCAGCTGGGGACAGGGAAGCACCGGGGAGCTGTTTTTT. Translated: CASWGQGSTGELFF.

The genes are TRBV5-1 and TRBJ2-3; D ambiguous. This CDR3 spans 14 amino acids. CDR1 and CDR2 (germline): SGHRS, YFSETQ. V dropped 2 bases and J dropped 1 base, with 8 bases sitting between them. The CDR3 DNA is TGCGCCAGCAGCTTAATCCCAGGCACAGATACGCAGTATTTT. It codes for CASSLIPGTDTQYF.

The CDR3 nucleotides read TGTGCCAGCAGCACCCCGGGACAGGCGCAAAGTAGGGGCTACACCTTC. Amino acids: CASSTPGQAQSRGYTF. V is TRBV5-4 and J is TRBJ1-2; 8 bases fit TRBD1. Germline CDR1 reads SGHNT; CDR2 reads YYREEE (reference sequence). The CDR3 runs to 16 residues. V shed 4 bases, J shed 8 bases, and the junction held 16 bases outside the gene matches.

The chain uses TRBV6-1 and TRBJ2-2; D possibly corresponds to TRBD2 (6 bases). Trimming stripped 3 bases from V and 5 bases from J, with 13 bases between. Germline assignment: CDR1 MNHNS and CDR2 SASEGT. The CDR3 runs 15 residues. The CDR3 sequence: CASSDGGTGTGELFF. The DNA of the CDR3 is TGTGCCAGCAGTGATGGCGGGACGGGGACCGGGGAGCTGTTTTTT.

The gene calls are TRBV11-3 and TRBJ2-7; D is ambiguous. Between the trimmed V and J ends, which lost 4 bases and 3 bases, there was a span of 13 bases. This CDR3 has 14 amino acids. The germline gives CDR1 SGHNT, CDR2 YENEEA. The CDR3 spells CASSSGPADYEQYF. The DNA for the CDR3 is TGTGCCAGCAGCTCCGGTCCGGCGGACTACGAGCAGTACTTC.

At least ten counts were recorded for this clone. The genes are TRBV12-3 or TRBV12-4 and TRBJ2-5; D gene unclear. The CDR3 is 11 residues long. V lost 2 bases, J lost 4 bases, and 2 bases lay in between. CDR3 residues: CASSLRETQYF. As DNA, the CDR3 is TGTGCCAGCAGTTTACGAGAGACCCAGTACTTC.

This chain joins TRBV6-2 or TRBV6-3 and TRBJ1-3; D is possibly TRBD1 (6 bases). The CDR3 extends over 15 amino acids. Trimming removed 5 bases at V and 0 bases at J, with 11 bases between. The germline CDR1 and CDR2 sequences are MNHEY and SVGEGT. The CDR3 DNA sequence: TGTGCCAGCAGTCGCAGGGGCCTCTCTGGAAACACCATATATTTT. Translation gives CASSRRGLSGNTIYF.